This T cell receptor beta chain appears in the sequencing data of a study of T cell repertoires in cytomegalovirus infection. Concerning this clonotype: The antigen is not known.

TCRdb passed the reads through MiXCR, listing each CDR3 protein once. The data hold some 68,000 distinct CDR3 sequences, with 20% to 25% observed a single time. The clonotype was recovered from a human donor in good health (CMV status not recorded). Some clones in this sample may be carry-over from other donors' samples. The specimen sequenced was PBMCs, sequenced either directly or after in vitro stimulation (not recorded which).

The CDR3 reads CASGEASTDTQYF. CDR3 nucleotides: TGTGCCAGCGGCGAGGCTAGCACAGATACGCAGTATTTT. This sequence joins TRBV18 and TRBJ2-3; no clear D gene. The V and J ends lost 8 bases and 0 bases respectively, with 9 bases between them. Germline V lookup: CDR1 KGHSH, CDR2 LQKENI. CDR3 length: 13 amino acids.